This T cell receptor beta chain was captured by sequencing in a study of PD-L1 blockade in urothelial cancer. Overall study: Samples of blood were analyzed 3 weeks (second dose) and 6 weeks after treatment start.

TCR analog templates of synthetic origin were spiked into each PCR. Produced via immunoSEQ multiplex PCR; TCRdb's table is partial and in-frame only. The table includes 55,000 to 85,000 clones, around 83% detected once. Stated time point: pretreatment peripheral blood. Individual patients had between 1 and 8 samples, taken pretreatment and on-treatment. As regards this clone: What it recognizes is unknown.

CDR1 and CDR2 (germline): SGHRS, YFSETQ. This CDR3 comprises 14 residues. The germline V and J ends were trimmed by 1 base and 8 bases, with 13 bases remaining between them. Study outcomes and limitations: Durable-benefit cases showed more tumor-associated blood clone expansion at 3 weeks.

The rearrangement uses TRBV5-1 and TRBJ2-1; D gene ambiguous. The sequencing here drew on PBMCs, taken around atezolizumab (anti-PD-L1) treatment. The receptor was derived from a woman in her 70s with urothelial cancer. The CDR3 is CASSLSSGGDEQFF. CDR3 in DNA: TGCGCCAGCAGCTTGTCATCAGGTGGCGATGAGCAGTTCTTC.